A selection of T cell receptor beta chains follows, all from one sample in a study of vaccination effects on CD4 cells after COVID-19. No antigen has been identified for these receptors. Some clones are missing from TCRdb's copy, which holds only in-frame ones; the method was immunoSEQ multiplex PCR. The sample holds 45,000 to 65,000 clones; roughly 76% are singletons and the top ten take 2% to 3%. Sample: CD4+ T cells from PBMCs cultured with HCoV-229E spike peptides, taken before COVID-19 vaccination. These receptors came from a human donor who received a COVID-19 vaccine. CDR3s include the opening cysteine and the closing phenylalanine or tryptophan. The D gene is left open where the match is weak. Size values are once, few and many counts, or a class for expanded clones, and some rows have none.

v_gene	d_gene	j_gene	abundance	CDR3aa	CDR3nt
TRBV5-1	.	TRBJ2-6	.	CASNERPLSGANVLTF	TGCGCCAGCAACGAGAGGCCACTCTCTGGGGCCAACGTCCTGACTTTC
TRBV6-1	TRBD1	TRBJ1-4	.	CASSDRGRNEKLFF	TGTGCCAGCAGTGACAGGGGGCGTAATGAAAAACTGTTTTTT
TRBV7-9	.	TRBJ1-1	few	CASSLIGNTEAFF	TGTGCCAGCAGCTTAATCGGGAACACTGAAGCTTTCTTT
TRBV4-2	TRBD2	TRBJ2-1	once	CASSQIAGGMWDEQFF	TGTGCCAGCAGCCAGATAGCGGGGGGCATGTGGGATGAGCAGTTCTTC
TRBV4-1	.	TRBJ1-1	few	CASSQDRSGASFF	TGCGCCAGCAGCCAAGATCGGTCGGGGGCGTCTTTCTTT
TRBV13	.	TRBJ1-2	.	CASSLGPAPHYGYTF	TGTGCCAGCAGCTTAGGGCCCGCACCTCACTATGGCTACACCTTC
TRBV11-1	.	TRBJ2-5	.	CASSDLGRAPETQYF	TGTGCCAGCAGCGACCTGGGCCGGGCGCCAGAGACCCAGTACTTC
TRBV29-1	.	TRBJ1-1	few	CSVVRDNYEPGFPDEAFF	TGCAGCGTTGTCAGGGATAACTATGAACCCGGATTTCCCGACGAAGCTTTCTTT
TRBV6-2/TRBV6-3	.	TRBJ2-1	.	CASSYFGNEQFF	TGTGCCAGCAGTTACTTCGGCAATGAGCAGTTCTTC
TRBV6-5	.	TRBJ1-2	.	CASSYEGSYGYTF	TGTGCCAGCAGTTATGAGGGGAGCTATGGCTACACCTTC
TRBV7-9	TRBD2	TRBJ2-3	few	CASSLGLAVHDTQYF	TGTGCCAGCAGCTTGGGACTAGCGGTACATGATACGCAGTATTTT
TRBV7-2	TRBD2	TRBJ2-1	.	CASSAALGLAGRQFF	TGTGCCAGCAGCGCGGCCTTGGGACTAGCGGGGCGGCAGTTCTTC
TRBV30	.	TRBJ1-2	.	CAWSVQTGLGYTF	TGTGCCTGGAGTGTACAAACAGGGCTTGGCTACACCTTC